The subject of this entry is one T cell receptor (beta chain). What it binds is unknown. This specimen belongs to a study of cytomegalovirus exposure and HLA in healthy donors. Study results and limitations: Earlier analysis looked at TCR beta V segments, and most were productive about 90% or about 30% of the time. Later analysis associated a missense DCLRE1C variant with TCR beta V- and J-gene trimming. An observed cluster of highly shared sequence variants was recorded as a likely sequencing artifact.

The CDR3 is made up of 15 amino acids. Germline loops: CDR1 MGHRA, CDR2 YSYEKL. V lost 4 bases to trimming and J lost 10 bases; unmatched junction nucleotides: 9. The primer mix had 60 Vbeta and 13 Jbeta primers. Under the authors' procedure: Later analysis identified tens of millions of unique TCR beta chains, about 12 million shared. Assay: immunoSEQ multiplex PCR; the TCRdb copy retains only in-frame clones and omits some. V and J calls and clone size follow that table, whereas D and trimming were derived from the DNA. The sample has 50,000 or so clones, approximately 85% seen once. Specimen: PBMCs. This TCR came from a boy aged 5-17 years in good health and CMV-seropositive. This chain connects TRBV4-1 to TRBJ1-6; 8 bases agree with TRBD1. CDR3: CASSLRTGMLSPLHF. Written as DNA, the CDR3 is TGCGCCAGCAGCCTCCGGACAGGGATGCTCTCACCCCTCCACTTT.